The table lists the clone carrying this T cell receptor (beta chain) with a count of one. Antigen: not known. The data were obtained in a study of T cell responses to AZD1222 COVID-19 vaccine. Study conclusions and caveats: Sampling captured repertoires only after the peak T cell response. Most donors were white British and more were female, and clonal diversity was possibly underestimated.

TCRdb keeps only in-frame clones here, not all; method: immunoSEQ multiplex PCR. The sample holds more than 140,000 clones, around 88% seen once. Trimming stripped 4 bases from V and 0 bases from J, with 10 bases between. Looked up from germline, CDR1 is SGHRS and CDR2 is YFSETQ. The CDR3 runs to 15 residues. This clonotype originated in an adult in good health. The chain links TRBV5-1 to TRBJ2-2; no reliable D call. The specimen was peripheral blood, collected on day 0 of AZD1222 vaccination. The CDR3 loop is CASSLGGSNTGELFF. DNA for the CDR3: TGCGCCAGCAGCCTCGGCGGCTCGAACACCGGGGAGCTGTTTTTT. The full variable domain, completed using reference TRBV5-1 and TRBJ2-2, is KAGVTQTPRYLIKTRGQQVTLSCSPISGHRSVSWYQQTPGQGLQFLFEYFSETQRNKGNFPGRFSGRQFSNSRSEMNVSTLELGDSALYLCASSLGGSNTGELFFGEGSRLTVL.